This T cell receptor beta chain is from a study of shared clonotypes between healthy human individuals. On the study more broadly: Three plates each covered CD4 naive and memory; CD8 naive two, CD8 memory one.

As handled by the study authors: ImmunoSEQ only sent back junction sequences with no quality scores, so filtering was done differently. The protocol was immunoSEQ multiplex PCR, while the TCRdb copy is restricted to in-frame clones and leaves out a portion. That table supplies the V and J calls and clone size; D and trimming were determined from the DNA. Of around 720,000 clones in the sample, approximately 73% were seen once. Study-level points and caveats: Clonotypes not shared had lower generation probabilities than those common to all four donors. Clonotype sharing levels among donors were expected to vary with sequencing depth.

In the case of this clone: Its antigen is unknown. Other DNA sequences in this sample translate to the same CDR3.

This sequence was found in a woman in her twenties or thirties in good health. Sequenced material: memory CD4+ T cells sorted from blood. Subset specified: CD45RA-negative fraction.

The CDR3 reads CASSSPGNTIYF. CDR3 sequence (DNA): TGTGCCAGCAGTTCCCCTGGAAACACCATATATTTT. This chain joins TRBV6-6 and TRBJ1-3, with D unresolved. Germline V gene sequence: CDR1 MNHNY, CDR2 SVGAGI (reference sequence). V lost 4 bases, J lost 2 bases, and 3 bases lay in between. The CDR3 length is 12 residues.